The 21 T cell receptor beta chains listed next were all sequenced from one sample in a study of cytomegalovirus exposure and HLA in healthy donors. A multiplex PCR was run with 60 Vbeta primers and 13 Jbeta primers. The assay was immunoSEQ multiplex PCR, and TCRdb's table has in-frame clones only and misses some. In the table there are approximately 160,000 clones, around 79% of which are singletons. The sample consisted of PBMCs. The receptors come from a man in his thirties or forties in good health and CMV-seropositive.

The V and J genes are TRBV28 and TRBJ1-1; D possibly corresponds to TRBD1 (5 bases). The CDR3 contains 12 residues. Trimming took off 6 bases at V and 8 bases at J, with 13 bases between the two ends. Per germline, CDR1 MDHEN and CDR2 SYDVKM. As DNA, the CDR3 is TGTGCCAGCAGACCGGGACTCATAGAAGCTTTCTTT. It specifies CASRPGLIEAFF.

Points on this clone: The sample has other DNA sequences that encode this CDR3 too. The chain employs TRBV2 and TRBJ1-4; D call uncertain. V lost 1 base, J lost 5 bases, and 8 bases lay in between. CDR1 and CDR2 from the germline V gene are SNHLY and FYNNEI. The CDR3 extends over 14 amino acids. CDR3 in DNA: TGTGCCAGCAGTGAAGGGAGGAGGAATGAAAAACTGTTTTTT. It is translated as CASSEGRRNEKLFF.

This rearrangement joins TRBV19 to TRBJ2-1; 7 nucleotides align to TRBD2. Germline lookup yields CDR1 LNHDA and CDR2 SQIVND (reference sequence). The CDR3 is made up of 14 amino acids. Losses at the gene ends were 10 bases for V and 4 bases for J; bases not matched to a gene: 10. CDR3 nucleotide sequence: TGTGCCATAGGGTGGGGGGGAGCATACAATGAGCAGTTCTTC. It yields the protein CAIGWGGAYNEQFF.

The J gene is TRBJ1-1, the V gene TRBV19; 9 bases agree with TRBD1. Losses at the gene ends were 9 bases for V and 5 bases for J; bases not matched to a gene: 13. The length of the CDR3 is 15 residues. CDR1 LNHDA and CDR2 SQIVND come from the germline V gene (reference sequence). CDR3 loop: CASSPTRTGVTEAFF. The CDR3 nucleotides read TGTGCCAGCTCCCCAACTCGGACAGGGGTAACTGAAGCTTTCTTT.

With regard to this clone: Other nucleotide sequences from this sample produce the same CDR3. The chain recombines TRBV9 with TRBJ2-7, with TRBD2 matching 7 bases. The CDR3 totals 13 residues. From germline, CDR1 is SGDLS and CDR2 YYNGEE. V lost 0 bases and J lost 7; bases outside the gene matches: 4. The CDR3 region has the DNA TGTGCCAGCAGCGTAGAAGGACTAGGTGAGCAGTACTTC. Protein: CASSVEGLGEQYF.

This clone appeared a single time. The chain has TRBV11-2 and TRBJ2-3; tentative D call: TRBD2 (5 bases). V lost 5 bases to trimming and J lost 0 bases, with 12 bases between them. Germline V lookup: CDR1 SGHAT, CDR2 FQNNGV. The CDR3 runs to 15 residues. CDR3 loop: CASSPRAASTDTQYF. DNA for the CDR3: TGTGCCAGCAGCCCGAGGGCCGCTAGCACAGATACGCAGTATTTT.

The gene calls are TRBV15 and TRBJ1-3; no definite D call. From germline, CDR1 is LNHNV and CDR2 YYDKDF (reference sequence). V lost 1 base, J lost 0 bases, and 10 bases lay in between. The CDR3 runs to 16 residues. CDR3 residues: CATSRARVSSGNTIYF. CDR3 nucleotides: TGTGCCACCAGCAGAGCCCGTGTCAGCTCTGGAAACACCATATATTTT.

The chain recombines TRBV30 with TRBJ2-5, with 7 bases lining up with TRBD1. The length of the CDR3 is 13 residues. Germline lookup yields CDR1 GTSNPN and CDR2 SVGIG (reference sequence). J lost 4 bases, V lost 5 bases, and 7 bases had no gene match. The DNA for the CDR3 is TGTGCCTGGTCTATTAAGGGGGCAGAGACCCAGTACTTC. Protein product: CAWSIKGAETQYF.

The chain links TRBV4-1 to TRBJ2-7, with 8 bases that match TRBD1. With 4 bases clipped from V and 1 base from J, the junction kept 9 bases outside the gene matches. CDR3 length equals 16 residues. Germline loops: CDR1 MGHRA, CDR2 YSYEKL. The CDR3 DNA is TGCGCCAGCAGCCGTATTGGACAGGGTGAATCCTACGAGCAGTACTTC. This sequence encodes CASSRIGQGESYEQYF.

The chain uses TRBV25-1 and TRBJ2-3, with TRBD2 matching 7 bases. Germline V gene sequence: CDR1 MGHDK, CDR2 SYGVNS. This CDR3 region has 16 residues. After removal of 1 base from V and 3 bases from J, the junction contained 7 bases not matched to a gene. CDR3 sequence reads: CASSESERDRTDTQYF. CDR3 nucleotide sequence: TGTGCCAGCAGTGAATCTGAGCGGGACCGAACAGATACGCAGTATTTT.

This rearrangement joins TRBV14 to TRBJ1-5; D possibly corresponds to TRBD1 (6 bases). Germline lookup yields CDR1 SGHDN and CDR2 FVKESK. Trimming cost V 4 bases and J 6 bases, with 10 bases left between them. This CDR3 is 13 amino acids long. The CDR3 nucleotides read TGTGCCAGCAGCCGCGAACAGGGTCAGCCCCAGCATTTT. The encoded protein is CASSREQGQPQHF.

The chain combines TRBV5-6 with TRBJ1-2; TRBD1 aligns across 8 bases. In germline, CDR1 is SGHDT, CDR2 YYEEEE. The CDR3 has 15 residues. V gave up 0 bases and J gave up 6 bases; unmatched junction bases: 7. As DNA, the CDR3 is TGTGCCAGCAGCTTGGGACAGGGGATATTGAATGGCTACACCTTC. Its protein product is CASSLGQGILNGYTF.

This sequence joins TRBV19 and TRBJ2-5; the match to TRBD2 covers 9 bases. The CDR3 is 15 amino acids. The trim removed 5 bases at V and 1 base at J, leaving 5 bases unmatched. CDR1 LNHDA and CDR2 SQIVND come from the germline V gene (reference sequence). The CDR3: CASSETSGLQETQYF. CDR3 DNA: TGTGCCAGTAGTGAGACTAGCGGACTCCAAGAGACCCAGTACTTC.

Comment on this clone: The junction departs from germline at one end; a sequencing error may be responsible. The J gene is TRBJ2-6, the V gene TRBV7-9, with D perhaps matching TRBD2 (5 bases). Germline-derived CDR1 and CDR2 are SEHNR and FQNEAQ (reference sequence). The CDR3 spans 16 residues. The CDR3 is CSSSLVRGSGANVLTF. In DNA, the CDR3 is TGTTCCAGCAGCTTAGTACGGGGCTCTGGGGCCAACGTCCTGACTTTC.

V usage is TRBV6-5 and J usage is TRBJ2-2; the match to TRBD1 covers 9 bases. The length of the CDR3 is 15 residues. Germline assignment: CDR1 MNHEY and CDR2 SVGAGI. V was pared by 6 bases and J by 6 bases, with 8 bases of the junction left unmatched. CDR3: CASSEQGALPGELFF. CDR3 sequence (DNA): TGTGCCAGCAGCGAACAGGGGGCGCTCCCCGGGGAGCTGTTTTTT.

The chain is built from TRBV15 and TRBJ2-3; D gene ambiguous. The V gene's germline CDR1 is LNHNV and CDR2 YYDKDF (reference sequence). The CDR3 consists of 14 residues. The germline V and J ends were trimmed by 1 base and 0 bases, with 5 bases remaining between them. The CDR3 loop is CATSRGVSTDTQYF. The CDR3 bases are TGTGCCACCAGCAGAGGAGTTAGCACAGATACGCAGTATTTT.

The V and J genes are TRBV5-4 and TRBJ2-3, with D possibly TRBD1 on 6 matching bases. This CDR3 has 14 amino acids. Germline values: CDR1 SGHNT, CDR2 YYREEE (reference sequence). V was pared by 5 bases and J by 3 bases, with 13 bases between. The CDR3: CASRKQGRTDTQYF. The CDR3 bases are TGTGCCAGCAGAAAGCAGGGGAGAACAGATACGCAGTATTTT.

CDR3 protein: CASSLDGVVELFF. The CDR3 coding sequence is TGTGCCAGCAGCTTGGACGGGGTGGTGGAGCTGTTTTTT. V and J are TRBV5-4 and TRBJ2-2; TRBD2 might be the D (5 bases). Trimming took off 0 bases at V and 10 bases at J, with 10 bases between the two ends. Germline CDR1 and CDR2: SGHNT and YYREEE (reference sequence). The CDR3 loop spans 13 amino acids.

This clone was observed a single time. The rearrangement joins TRBV19 to TRBJ1-1; perhaps TRBD1 as D (5 bases). The CDR3 length is 13 residues. The V and J ends lost 4 bases and 1 base respectively, with 7 bases between them. The germline V gene encodes CDR1 LNHDA and CDR2 SQIVND (reference sequence). CDR3 loop: CASSTTGNTEAFF. The DNA for the CDR3 is TGTGCCAGTAGTACAACAGGGAACACTGAAGCTTTCTTT.

The chain uses TRBV19 and TRBJ2-2; TRBD2 is a possible D gene (6 bases). Germline CDR1 LNHDA, CDR2 SQIVND (reference sequence). The CDR3 sequence is 14 residues long. Trimming removed 6 bases at V and 0 bases at J, with 8 bases between. The CDR3 spells CASSGRPNTGELFF. The CDR3 nucleotides are TGTGCCAGTAGCGGGAGACCGAACACCGGGGAGCTGTTTTTT.

This clone was counted only a few times. V and J are TRBV28 and TRBJ2-5; TRBD2 matches at 11 bases. J lost 7 bases, V lost 10 bases, and 5 bases had no gene match. The CDR3 spans 12 residues. CDR1 and CDR2 (germline): MDHEN, SYDVKM. The CDR3, as DNA: TGTGCCACCCAACTAGCGGGGGTGACCCAGTACTTC. This codes for CATQLAGVTQYF.